The T cell receptor beta chain described here comes from a study of blood T cells in healthy people across ages. Across the whole study: Template switching retrieved approximately one barcoded beta molecule for each two T cells. General study points: Older age went with lower TCR beta diversity per million T cells, in a roughly linear way. Naive and antigen-experienced cells could not be conclusively compared, given unsorted PBMCs.

The authors ran a second PCR of 7 to 11 cycles using a sample-barcoded 5' primer and a J-beta primer mix. TCRdb used MiXCR to reprocess the 5' RACE reads, holding one entry per CDR3 protein. Of 1.5 million to 2 million distinct CDR3 sequences listed, around 48% are singletons. Trimming cost V 11 bases and J 9 bases; bases outside gene matches: 15. The CDR3 runs to 14 residues. This clonotype was counted a few times. Antigen specificity is unknown. The genes are TRBV12-3 or TRBV12-4 and TRBJ2-1, with TRBD2 matching 8 bases. The receptor comes from a woman between 40 and 50 years old in good health. The material sequenced was blood. In DNA, the CDR3 is TGTGCCCGAACTAAGGCCGGGGGGGCGGCTGAGCAGTTCTTC. Its protein is CARTKAGGAAEQFF.